The 9 T cell receptor beta chains reported below all come from one sample, sequenced in a study of technical replicates of blood from a few donors. Method: immunoSEQ multiplex PCR; TCRdb's copy keeps in-frame clones and lacks some. Of approximately 51,000 clones detected, around 95% appear once; the ten largest clones hold around 4%. The source material was PBMCs. The receptors originated from a human donor in good health. Some clones in this sample may be carry-over from other donors' samples.

This clone was seen only once. The chain has TRBV30 and TRBJ2-7; 7 positions match TRBD1. Germline V gene sequence: CDR1 GTSNPN, CDR2 SVGIG (reference sequence). The CDR3 loop spans 11 amino acids. The CDR3 spells CAGGPAYEQYF. The CDR3 bases are TGTGCAGGGGGCCCAGCCTACGAGCAGTACTTC.

The rearrangement joins TRBV5-1 to TRBJ2-7, with 10 bases matching TRBD2. The CDR3 runs 16 residues. V was pared by 2 bases and J by 2 bases, with 7 bases of the junction left unmatched. Germline CDR1 and CDR2: SGHRS and YFSETQ. The CDR3 loop reads CASSLSQAGGPYEQYF. DNA for the CDR3: TGCGCCAGCAGCTTATCACAAGCGGGAGGGCCCTACGAGCAGTACTTC.

The V gene is TRBV5-4, the J gene TRBJ1-4; TRBD1 is a possible D gene (5 bases). The CDR3 has 16 amino acids. The V end lost 0 bases, the J end lost 0 bases, and 9 bases lay between the germline ends. The germline V gene encodes CDR1 SGHNT and CDR2 YYREEE (reference sequence). CDR3 residues: CASSLGQLTTNEKLFF. The CDR3, as DNA: TGTGCCAGCAGCTTGGGACAGCTAACAACTAATGAAAAACTGTTTTTT.

This chain uses TRBV7-8 with TRBJ2-2, with a weak D call TRBD2 (5 bases). Germline V gene sequence: CDR1 SGHVS, CDR2 FQNEAQ. V was trimmed by 1 base and J by 3 bases, leaving 6 bases between them. The CDR3 sequence is 14 residues long. The CDR3 region is CASSLVRDTGELFF. The DNA for the CDR3 is TGTGCCAGCAGCTTAGTGAGGGACACCGGGGAGCTGTTTTTT.

The V call is TRBV5-6, the J call TRBJ2-3; 13 nucleotides match TRBD2. Germline CDR1 is SGHDT and CDR2 is YYEEEE. V trimming: 5 bases; J trimming: 2 bases; junction bases outside the gene matches: 5. The CDR3 contains 16 residues. CDR3 sequence reads: CASSSGLAGDTDTQYF. CDR3 in DNA: TGTGCCAGCAGTTCCGGACTAGCGGGGGACACAGATACGCAGTATTTT.

The chain uses TRBV7-9 and TRBJ1-6; possibly TRBD1 for D (6 bases). Germline CDR1 reads SEHNR; CDR2 reads FQNEAQ (reference sequence). V dropped 0 bases and J dropped 7 bases, with 10 bases sitting between them. CDR3 size: 15 residues. CDR3 DNA sequence: TGTGCCAGCAGCTTAGCCGGGACAACAAATTCACCCCTCCACTTT. Amino acids: CASSLAGTTNSPLHF.

The chain employs TRBV5-1 and TRBJ2-3; no definite D call. Trimming took 1 base from V and 0 from J, leaving 12 bases between them. The CDR3 spans 16 residues. Germline assignment: CDR1 SGHRS and CDR2 YFSETQ. As DNA, the CDR3 is TGCGCCAGCAGCTTGCCACGGTCCGCTAGCACAGATACGCAGTATTTT. It specifies CASSLPRSASTDTQYF.

This clone is a singleton in its sample. The rearrangement joins TRBV6-5 to TRBJ2-7; tentative D call: TRBD2 (5 bases). The germline CDR1 and CDR2 sequences are MNHEY and SVGAGI. With 0 bases removed from V and 5 bases from J, the gap between germline ends came to 11 bases. This CDR3 spans 14 amino acids. The CDR3 here is CASSYSGLPDEQYF. The CDR3 DNA sequence: TGTGCCAGCAGTTACTCAGGACTGCCGGACGAGCAGTACTTC.

CDR3 DNA sequence: TGTGCCAGCAGCCCGGGCGGGCTAGCGAAAAACATTCAGTACTTC. Translated: CASSPGGLAKNIQYF. The chain couples TRBV9 to TRBJ2-4; D possibly corresponds to TRBD2 (6 bases). CDR1 SGDLS and CDR2 YYNGEE come from the germline V gene. The CDR3 is 15 residues long. V dropped 4 bases and J dropped 4 bases, with 15 bases sitting between them.